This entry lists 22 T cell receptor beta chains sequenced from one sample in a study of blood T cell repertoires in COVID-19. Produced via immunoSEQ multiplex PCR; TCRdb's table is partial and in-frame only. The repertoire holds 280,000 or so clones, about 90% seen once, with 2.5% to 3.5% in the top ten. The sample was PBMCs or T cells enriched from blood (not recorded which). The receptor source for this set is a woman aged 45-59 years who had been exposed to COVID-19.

The CDR3 loop reads CASSQLAGGNSPLHF. CDR3 nucleotide sequence: TGTGCCAGCAGCCAATTAGCCGGAGGGAATTCACCCCTCCACTTT. The chain links TRBV14 to TRBJ1-6, with no clear D. Germline CDR1 reads SGHDN; CDR2 reads FVKESK. The V and J ends lost 2 bases and 7 bases respectively, with 12 bases between them. The CDR3 is made up of 15 amino acids.

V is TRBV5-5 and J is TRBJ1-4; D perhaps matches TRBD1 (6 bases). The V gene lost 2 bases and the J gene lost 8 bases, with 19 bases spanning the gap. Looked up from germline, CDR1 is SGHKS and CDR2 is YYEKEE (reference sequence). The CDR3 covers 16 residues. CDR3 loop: CASSFDTGTLREKLFF. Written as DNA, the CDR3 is TGTGCCAGCAGCTTTGACACAGGGACCCTAAGGGAAAAACTGTTTTTT.

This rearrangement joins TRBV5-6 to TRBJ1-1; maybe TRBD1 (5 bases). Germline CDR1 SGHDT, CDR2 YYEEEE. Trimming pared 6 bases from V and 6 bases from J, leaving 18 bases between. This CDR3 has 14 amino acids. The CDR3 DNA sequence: TGTGCCAGCATGCTGCAGGGCGGTGGGTCTGAAGCTTTCTTT. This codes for CASMLQGGGSEAFF.

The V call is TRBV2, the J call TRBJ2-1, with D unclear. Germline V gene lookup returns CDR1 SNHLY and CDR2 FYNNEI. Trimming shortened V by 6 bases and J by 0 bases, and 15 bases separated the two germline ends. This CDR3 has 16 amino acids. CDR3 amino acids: CASRLKIQSSYNEQFF. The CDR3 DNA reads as TGTGCCAGCAGGCTAAAGATACAGAGCTCCTACAATGAGCAGTTCTTC.

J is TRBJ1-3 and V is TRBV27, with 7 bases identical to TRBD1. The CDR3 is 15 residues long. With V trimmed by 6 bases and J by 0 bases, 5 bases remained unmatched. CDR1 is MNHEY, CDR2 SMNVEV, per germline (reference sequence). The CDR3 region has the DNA TGTGCCAGCAGACAGACAGGGAGCTCTGGAAACACCATATATTTT. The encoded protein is CASRQTGSSGNTIYF.

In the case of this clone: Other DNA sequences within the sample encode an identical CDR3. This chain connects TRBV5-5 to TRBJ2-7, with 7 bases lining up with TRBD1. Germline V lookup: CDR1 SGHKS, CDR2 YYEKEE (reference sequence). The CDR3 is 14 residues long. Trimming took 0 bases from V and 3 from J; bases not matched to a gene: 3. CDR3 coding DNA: TGTGCCAGCAGCTTGGGACAGGGTAGCTACGAGCAGTACTTC. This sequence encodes CASSLGQGSYEQYF.

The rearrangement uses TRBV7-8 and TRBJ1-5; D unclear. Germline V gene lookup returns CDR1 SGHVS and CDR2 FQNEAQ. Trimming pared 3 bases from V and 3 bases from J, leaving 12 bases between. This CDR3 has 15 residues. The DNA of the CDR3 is TGTGCCAGCAGCTTCAGTTTTCAGGACAATCAGCCCCAGCATTTT. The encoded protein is CASSFSFQDNQPQHF. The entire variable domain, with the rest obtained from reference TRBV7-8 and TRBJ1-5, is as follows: GAGVSQSPRYKVAKRGQDVALRCDPISGHVSLFWYQQALGQGPEFLTYFQNEAQLDKSGLPSDRFFAERPEGSVSTLKIQRTQQEDSAVYLCASSFSFQDNQPQHFGDGTRLSIL.

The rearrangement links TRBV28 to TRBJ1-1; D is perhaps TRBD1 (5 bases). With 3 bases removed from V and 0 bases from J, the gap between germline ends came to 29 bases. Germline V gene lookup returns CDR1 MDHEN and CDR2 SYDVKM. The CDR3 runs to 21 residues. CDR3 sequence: CASSFWSGTRSPPHMNTEAFF. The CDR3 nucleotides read TGTGCCAGCAGTTTTTGGTCCGGGACTCGATCCCCCCCACACATGAACACTGAAGCTTTCTTT.

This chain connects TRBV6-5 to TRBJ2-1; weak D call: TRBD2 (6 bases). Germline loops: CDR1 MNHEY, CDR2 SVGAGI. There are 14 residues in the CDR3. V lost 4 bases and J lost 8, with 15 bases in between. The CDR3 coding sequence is TGTGCCAGCAGTTTTGGAGGGGCCAACCATGAGCAGTTCTTC. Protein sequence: CASSFGGANHEQFF.

CDR3 residues: CASQLGQDNSPLHF. The CDR3 bases are TGTGCCAGTCAACTTGGACAGGATAATTCACCCCTCCACTTT. The genes are TRBV19 and TRBJ1-6; 7 bases align to TRBD1. Germline CDR1 and CDR2: LNHDA and SQIVND (reference sequence). This CDR3 region has 14 residues. V lost 8 bases to trimming and J lost 5 bases; unmatched junction nucleotides: 6.

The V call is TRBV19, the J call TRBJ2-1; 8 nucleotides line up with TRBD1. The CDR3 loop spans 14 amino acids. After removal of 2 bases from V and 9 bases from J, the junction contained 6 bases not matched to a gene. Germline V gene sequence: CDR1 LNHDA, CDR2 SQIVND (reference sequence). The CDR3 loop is CASSITGGRSEQFF. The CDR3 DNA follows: TGTGCCAGTAGTATAACAGGGGGGAGGAGTGAGCAGTTCTTC.

The CDR3 coding sequence is TGTGCCAGCAGCTTAACATCAGGACAGATCAATCAGCCCCAGCATTTT. Translation gives CASSLTSGQINQPQHF. The rearrangement links TRBV7-2 to TRBJ1-5, with a weak D call TRBD1 (6 bases). CDR1 is SGHTA, CDR2 FQGNSA, per germline. The CDR3 runs 16 residues. Trimming shortened V by 2 bases and J by 3 bases, and 14 bases separated the two germline ends. Looking up the rest from reference TRBV7-2 and TRBJ1-5 gives the full variable domain: GAGVSQSPSNKVTEKGKDVELRCDPISGHTALYWYRQSLGQGLEFLIYFQGNSAPDKSGLPSDRFSAERTGGSVSTLTIQRTQQEDSAVYLCASSLTSGQINQPQHFGDGTRLSIL.

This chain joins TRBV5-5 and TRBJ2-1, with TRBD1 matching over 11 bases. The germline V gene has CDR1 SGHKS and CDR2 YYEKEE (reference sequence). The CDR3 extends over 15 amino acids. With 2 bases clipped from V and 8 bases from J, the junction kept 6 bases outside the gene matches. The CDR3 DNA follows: TGTGCCAGCAGCTTTAAGGGACAGGGGGACCATGAGCAGTTCTTC. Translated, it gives CASSFKGQGDHEQFF.

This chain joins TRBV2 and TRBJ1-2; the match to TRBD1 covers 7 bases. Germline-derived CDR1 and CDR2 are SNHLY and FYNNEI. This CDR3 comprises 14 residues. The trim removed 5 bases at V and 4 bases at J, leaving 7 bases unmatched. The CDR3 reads CASSNRDSGYGYTF. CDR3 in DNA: TGTGCCAGCAGTAACAGGGACAGCGGCTATGGCTACACCTTC.

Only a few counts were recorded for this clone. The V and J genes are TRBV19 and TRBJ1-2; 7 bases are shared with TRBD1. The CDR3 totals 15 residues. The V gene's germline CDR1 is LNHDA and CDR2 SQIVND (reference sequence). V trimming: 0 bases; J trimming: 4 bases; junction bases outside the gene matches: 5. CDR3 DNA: TGTGCCAGTAGTATAGATCGGGACAGAGTCTATGGCTACACCTTC. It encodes CASSIDRDRVYGYTF.

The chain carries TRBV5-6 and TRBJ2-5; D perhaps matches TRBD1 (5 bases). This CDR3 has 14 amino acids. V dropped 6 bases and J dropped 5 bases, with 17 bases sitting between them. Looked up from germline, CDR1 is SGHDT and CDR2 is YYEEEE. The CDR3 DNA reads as TGTGCCAGCACCTTCCCTCAGGGCCGGGAGACCCAGTACTTC. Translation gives CASTFPQGRETQYF.

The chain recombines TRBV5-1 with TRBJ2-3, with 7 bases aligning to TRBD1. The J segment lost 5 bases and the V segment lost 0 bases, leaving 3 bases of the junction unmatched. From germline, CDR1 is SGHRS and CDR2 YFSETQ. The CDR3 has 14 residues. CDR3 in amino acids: CASSLGQGGDTQYF. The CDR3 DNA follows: TGCGCCAGCAGCTTGGGACAGGGTGGAGATACGCAGTATTTT.

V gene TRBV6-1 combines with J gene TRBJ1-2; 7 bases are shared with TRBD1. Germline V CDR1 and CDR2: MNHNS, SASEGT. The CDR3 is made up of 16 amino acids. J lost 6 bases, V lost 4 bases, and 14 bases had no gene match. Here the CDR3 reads CASSGIQLTGSDGYTF. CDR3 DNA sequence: TGTGCCAGCAGTGGGATCCAACTGACAGGGTCTGATGGCTACACCTTC.

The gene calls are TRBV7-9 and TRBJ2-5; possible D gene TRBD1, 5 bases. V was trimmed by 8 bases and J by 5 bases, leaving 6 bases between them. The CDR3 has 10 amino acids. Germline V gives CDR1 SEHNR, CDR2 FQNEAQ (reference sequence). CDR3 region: CASSGETQYF. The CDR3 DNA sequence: TGTGCCAGCTCAGGGGAGACCCAGTACTTC.

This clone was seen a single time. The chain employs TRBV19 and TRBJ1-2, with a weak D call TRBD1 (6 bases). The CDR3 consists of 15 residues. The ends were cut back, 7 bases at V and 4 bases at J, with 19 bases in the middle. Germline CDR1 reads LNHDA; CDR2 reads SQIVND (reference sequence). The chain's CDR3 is CASMHRVELPYGYTF. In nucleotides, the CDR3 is TGTGCCAGTATGCACAGGGTGGAGCTTCCCTATGGCTACACCTTC. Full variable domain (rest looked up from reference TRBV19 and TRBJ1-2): DGGITQSPKYLFRKEGQNVTLSCEQNLNHDAMYWYRQDPGQGLRLIYYSQIVNDFQKGDIAEGYSVSREKKESFPLTVTSAQKNPTAFYLCASMHRVELPYGYTFGSGTRLTVV.

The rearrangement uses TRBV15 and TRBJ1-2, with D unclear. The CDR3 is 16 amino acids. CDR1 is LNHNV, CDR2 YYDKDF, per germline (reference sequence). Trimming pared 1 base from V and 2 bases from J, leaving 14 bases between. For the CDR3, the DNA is TGTGCCACCAGCAGAGGAGGGCTAGGGCGGAACTATGGCTACACCTTC. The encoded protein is CATSRGGLGRNYGYTF. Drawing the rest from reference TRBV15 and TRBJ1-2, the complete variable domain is DAMVIQNPRYQVTQFGKPVTLSCSQTLNHNVMYWYQQKSSQAPKLLFHYYDKDFNNEADTPDNFQSRRPNTSFCFLDIRSPGLGDTAMYLCATSRGGLGRNYGYTFGSGTRLTVV.

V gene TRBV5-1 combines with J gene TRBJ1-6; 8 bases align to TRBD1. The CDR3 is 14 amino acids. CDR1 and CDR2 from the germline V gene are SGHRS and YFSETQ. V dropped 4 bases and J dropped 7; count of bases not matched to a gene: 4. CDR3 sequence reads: CASSRRQGNSPLHF. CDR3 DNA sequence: TGCGCCAGCAGCAGGAGACAGGGGAATTCACCCCTCCACTTT.